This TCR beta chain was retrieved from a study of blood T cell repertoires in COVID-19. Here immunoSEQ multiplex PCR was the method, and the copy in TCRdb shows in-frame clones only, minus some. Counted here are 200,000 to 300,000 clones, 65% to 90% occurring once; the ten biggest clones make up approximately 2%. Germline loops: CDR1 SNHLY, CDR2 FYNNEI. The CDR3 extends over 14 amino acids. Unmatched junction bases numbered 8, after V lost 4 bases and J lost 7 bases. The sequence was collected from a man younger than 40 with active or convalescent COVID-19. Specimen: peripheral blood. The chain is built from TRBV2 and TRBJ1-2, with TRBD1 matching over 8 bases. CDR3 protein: CASSVDRDRGGYTF. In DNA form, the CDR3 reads TGTGCCAGCAGTGTGGACAGGGATCGTGGTGGCTACACCTTC.